The following is a TCR beta chain sequence with its context. Because the CDR3 is missing its conserved closing phenylalanine or tryptophan, this is likely a read error. The DNA is omitted, as the CDR3 cannot be located on it reliably, and the CDR3 follows TCRdb's listing. Under the authors' procedure: Nucleated cell counts were estimated from reference gene primer amplification. The assay was immunoSEQ multiplex PCR, and TCRdb's table has in-frame clones only and misses some. V, J and clone size are those of that table, while D and trimming were read from the DNA. The table includes some 130,000 clones, about 75% detected once. The length of the CDR3 is 12 amino acids, counting both ends. This sample stems from a study of blood T cell repertoires in COVID-19. Study at large: The United States, Italy and Spain were the sources of the acute and convalescent COVID-19 samples. In each case, the material was cDNA or gDNA derived from T cells, B-cell-depleted T cells, or PBMCs.

Sequenced sample: peripheral blood. The sequence came from a man older than 75 with acute or convalescent COVID-19. This rearrangement joins TRBV12-3 or TRBV12-4 to TRBJ1-1. CDR3 sequence reads: CASNFRKPNQPL.